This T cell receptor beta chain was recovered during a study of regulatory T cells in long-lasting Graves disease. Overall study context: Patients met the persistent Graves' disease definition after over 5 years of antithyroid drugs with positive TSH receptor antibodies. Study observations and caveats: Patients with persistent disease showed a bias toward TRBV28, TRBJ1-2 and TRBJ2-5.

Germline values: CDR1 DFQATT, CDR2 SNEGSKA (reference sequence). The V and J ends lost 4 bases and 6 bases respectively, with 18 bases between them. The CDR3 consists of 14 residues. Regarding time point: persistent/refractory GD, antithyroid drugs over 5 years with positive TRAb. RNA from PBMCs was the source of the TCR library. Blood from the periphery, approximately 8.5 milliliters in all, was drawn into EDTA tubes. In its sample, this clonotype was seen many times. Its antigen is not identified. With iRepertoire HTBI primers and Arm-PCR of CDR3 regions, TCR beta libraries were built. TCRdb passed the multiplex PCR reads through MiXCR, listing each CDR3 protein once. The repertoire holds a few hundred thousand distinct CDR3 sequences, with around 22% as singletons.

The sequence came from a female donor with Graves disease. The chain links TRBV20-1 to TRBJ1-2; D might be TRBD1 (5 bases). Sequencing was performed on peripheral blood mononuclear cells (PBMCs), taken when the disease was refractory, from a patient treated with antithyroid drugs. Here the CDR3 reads CSATDGTPSDGYTF. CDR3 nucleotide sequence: TGCAGTGCTACCGATGGGACTCCTTCTGATGGCTACACCTTC.